A single sample is the source of the 16 T cell receptor beta chains below, sequenced in a study of cytomegalovirus exposure and HLA in healthy donors. This PCR relied on a set of 60 Vbeta primers and 13 Jbeta primers. Assay: immunoSEQ multiplex PCR; the TCRdb copy retains only in-frame clones and omits some. The data contain about 150,000 clones, about 73% of them singletons. Material for sequencing was PBMCs. The source of these receptors is a woman aged 55-70 years in good health and CMV-seropositive.

In DNA, the CDR3 is TGTGCCAGCAGCCCCGGGACAGGGGACAGCTATGGCTACACCTTC. This sequence encodes CASSPGTGDSYGYTF. The chain has TRBV28 and TRBJ1-2, with TRBD1 identical over 10 bases. J gave up 4 bases and V 6 bases, and 8 bases lay outside the gene matches. CDR3 size: 15 residues. Germline CDR1 is MDHEN and CDR2 is SYDVKM.

The V call is TRBV28, the J call TRBJ2-5, with 8 bases fitting TRBD1. The CDR3 length is 17 residues. V lost 6 bases to trimming and J lost 2 bases; unmatched junction nucleotides: 14. Germline V gene sequence: CDR1 MDHEN, CDR2 SYDVKM. The DNA for the CDR3 is TGTGCCAGCAGGCTACGACAGGGGCGGATTAGTCAAGAGACCCAGTACTTC. Translated, it gives CASRLRQGRISQETQYF.

V gene TRBV15 combines with J gene TRBJ2-3, with D perhaps TRBD2 (5 bases). The CDR3 is 14 residues long. Germline CDR1 reads LNHNV; CDR2 reads YYDKDF (reference sequence). V was pared by 0 bases and J by 3 bases, with 7 bases between. The CDR3 sequence is CATSRDLATDTQYF. The CDR3 region has the DNA TGTGCCACCAGCAGAGATCTAGCAACAGATACGCAGTATTTT. Drawing the rest from reference TRBV15 and TRBJ2-3, the complete variable domain is DAMVIQNPRYQVTQFGKPVTLSCSQTLNHNVMYWYQQKSSQAPKLLFHYYDKDFNNEADTPDNFQSRRPNTSFCFLDIRSPGLGDTAMYLCATSRDLATDTQYFGPGTRLTVL.

This chain links TRBV10-2 with TRBJ1-1; 8 bases are shared with TRBD1. The germline CDR1 and CDR2 sequences are WSHSY and SAAADI. V trimming: 2 bases; J trimming: 5 bases; junction bases outside the gene matches: 4. The CDR3 length is 14 residues. CDR3 DNA sequence: TGCGCCAGCAGTGAGACAGGGGGTAGAACTGAAGCTTTCTTT. Amino acids: CASSETGGRTEAFF.

The gene calls are TRBV7-2 and TRBJ1-1; 9 bases are a match to TRBD1. The CDR3 is 15 residues long. The junction had 11 bases not matched to a gene; V was cut back by 1 base and J by 11 bases. CDR1 SGHTA and CDR2 FQGNSA come from the germline V gene. CDR3 in DNA: TGTGCCAGCAGCTTAGTCTTGGGACAGGGAAATCGGGCTTTCTTT. The encoded protein is CASSLVLGQGNRAFF.

The rearrangement uses TRBV5-1 and TRBJ1-1; maybe TRBD1 (5 bases). CDR1 is SGHRS and CDR2 is YFSETQ in the germline V gene. Trimming left V 6 bases short and J 1 base short, with 10 bases between. This CDR3 has 13 residues. CDR3 bases: TGCGCCAGCAACCAGGGTGGGAACACTGAAGCTTTCTTT. Translation gives CASNQGGNTEAFF.

The genes are TRBV21-1 and TRBJ2-7; the table's D call, TRBD1, has no DNA check behind it. TRBV21-1 has pseudogene status. This CDR3 spans 15 amino acids. This CDR3 reads CASSRTGQGSYEQYF. The CDR3, as DNA: TGTGCCAGCAGCCGGACCGGACAGGGGTCCTACGAGCAGTACTTC.

V gene TRBV9 combines with J gene TRBJ2-3, with 8 nucleotides matching TRBD2. The CDR3 consists of 16 residues. The germline CDR1 and CDR2 sequences are SGDLS and YYNGEE. With V trimmed by 0 bases and J by 2 bases, 5 bases remained unmatched. The CDR3 here is CASSVGGTRNTDTQYF. The CDR3 DNA reads TGTGCCAGCAGCGTAGGGGGGACTAGGAACACAGATACGCAGTATTTT.

The rearrangement uses TRBV5-8 and TRBJ1-2, with 11 bases matching TRBD1. Germline-derived CDR1 and CDR2 are SGHTS and YDEGEE. V dropped 3 bases and J dropped 6; count of bases not matched to a gene: 16. This CDR3 spans 18 amino acids. The CDR3 bases are TGTGCCAGCAGCTCAATCTCACGTGGACAGGGGGCAGCGGATGGCTACACCTTC. It yields the protein CASSSISRGQGAADGYTF.

The chain couples TRBV15 to TRBJ2-5, with D unclear. CDR1 and CDR2 (germline): LNHNV, YYDKDF (reference sequence). Trimming cost V 0 bases and J 4 bases, with 12 bases left between them. This CDR3 has 15 amino acids. The CDR3 here is CATSRDGLRVETQYF. The DNA for the CDR3 is TGTGCCACCAGCAGAGATGGGTTACGGGTAGAGACCCAGTACTTC. Supplemented by reference TRBV15 and TRBJ2-5, the full variable domain reads DAMVIQNPRYQVTQFGKPVTLSCSQTLNHNVMYWYQQKSSQAPKLLFHYYDKDFNNEADTPDNFQSRRPNTSFCFLDIRSPGLGDTAMYLCATSRDGLRVETQYFGPGTRLLVL.

This clone was seen a single time. This chain connects TRBV28 to TRBJ1-2; 12 nucleotides agree with TRBD1. V lost 6 bases, J lost 5 bases, and 7 bases stayed unmatched. Germline V gene lookup returns CDR1 MDHEN and CDR2 SYDVKM. The CDR3 runs 15 residues. CDR3 nucleotide sequence: TGTGCCAGCAGCTCGGGACAGGGGGCGCCTTATGGCTACACCTTC. Protein product: CASSSGQGAPYGYTF.

V is TRBV28 and J is TRBJ1-2; 10 bases fit TRBD1. The length of the CDR3 is 15 residues. The germline V gene encodes CDR1 MDHEN and CDR2 SYDVKM. J was trimmed by 2 bases and V by 2 bases; bases with no gene match: 2. This chain's CDR3 is CASSLTGQGNYGYTF. CDR3 sequence (DNA): TGTGCCAGCAGTTTAACGGGACAGGGGAACTATGGCTACACCTTC.

V gene TRBV9 combines with J gene TRBJ2-1; a weak D match, TRBD2 (5 bases). There are 15 residues in the CDR3. V gave up 0 bases and J gave up 1 base, with 8 bases separating them. Germline V gives CDR1 SGDLS, CDR2 YYNGEE. This chain's CDR3 is CASSVGRLSYNEQFF. The CDR3 region has the DNA TGTGCCAGCAGCGTAGGGCGACTATCCTACAATGAGCAGTTCTTC.

This chain uses TRBV19 with TRBJ1-1; a weak D match, TRBD1 (5 bases). The ends were cut back, 7 bases at V and 7 bases at J, with 19 bases in the middle. The CDR3 is 14 residues long. Per germline, CDR1 LNHDA and CDR2 SQIVND (reference sequence). The CDR3 DNA reads as TGTGCCAGTACCACCATGGGGCTTGGGGATGAAGCTTTCTTT. Translating gives CASTTMGLGDEAFF. Full variable domain (outside the CDR3, taken from reference TRBV19 and TRBJ1-1): DGGITQSPKYLFRKEGQNVTLSCEQNLNHDAMYWYRQDPGQGLRLIYYSQIVNDFQKGDIAEGYSVSREKKESFPLTVTSAQKNPTAFYLCASTTMGLGDEAFFGQGTRLTVV.

The rearrangement links TRBV7-2 to TRBJ2-3; 11 positions match TRBD2. Germline lookup yields CDR1 SGHTA and CDR2 FQGNSA. The junction had 15 bases not matched to a gene; V was cut back by 5 bases and J by 2 bases. There are 19 residues in the CDR3. The CDR3 sequence: CASSGSKLAGVGHTDTQYF. For the CDR3, the DNA is TGTGCCAGCAGCGGTAGTAAACTAGCGGGAGTGGGCCACACAGATACGCAGTATTTT.

This rearrangement joins TRBV28 to TRBJ1-1; 8 bases are a match to TRBD1. Germline V CDR1 and CDR2: MDHEN, SYDVKM. J was trimmed by 2 bases and V by 4 bases; bases with no gene match: 9. CDR3 length equals 16 residues. This CDR3 is CASSSGGGLPNTEAFF. In DNA form, the CDR3 reads TGTGCCAGCAGTTCAGGGGGCGGATTACCAAACACTGAAGCTTTCTTT.